This T cell receptor beta chain was documented in a study of regulatory T cells in long-lasting Graves disease. Study-level findings and limits: Clonotypes that were public and shared totalled fewer than 3,500 in persistent patients versus approximately 970 in new patients. It was in persistent disease that TRBV28, TRBJ1-2 and TRBJ2-5 were favored.

Assembly of TCR beta libraries relied on iRepertoire HTBI primers together with Arm-PCR of CDR3 regions. TCRdb reprocessed the multiplex PCR reads via MiXCR and lists one record per CDR3 protein. This sample yields around 330,000 distinct CDR3 sequences, of which about 20% are seen a single time; about 36% belongs to the top ten. The CDR3 extends over 10 amino acids. Germline V CDR1 and CDR2: MNHNS, SASEGT. In the case of this clonotype: What it binds is unknown. This may be a read error, as it is one base from a much larger clone.

As to time point: newly diagnosed GD, antithyroid drugs for less than 3 months. RNA isolated from PBMCs was used to make the TCR library. Graves' disease diagnosis was established per American Thyroid Association guidelines. The sequences come from peripheral blood mononuclear cells (PBMCs), collected at new diagnosis, from a patient treated with antithyroid drugs. This TCR was sampled from a female donor with Graves disease. The chain is built from TRBV6-1 and TRBJ1-1; D ambiguous. Written as DNA, the CDR3 is TGTGCCAGCGGTACAAGGGAAGGTTTCTTT. This codes for CASGTREGFF.